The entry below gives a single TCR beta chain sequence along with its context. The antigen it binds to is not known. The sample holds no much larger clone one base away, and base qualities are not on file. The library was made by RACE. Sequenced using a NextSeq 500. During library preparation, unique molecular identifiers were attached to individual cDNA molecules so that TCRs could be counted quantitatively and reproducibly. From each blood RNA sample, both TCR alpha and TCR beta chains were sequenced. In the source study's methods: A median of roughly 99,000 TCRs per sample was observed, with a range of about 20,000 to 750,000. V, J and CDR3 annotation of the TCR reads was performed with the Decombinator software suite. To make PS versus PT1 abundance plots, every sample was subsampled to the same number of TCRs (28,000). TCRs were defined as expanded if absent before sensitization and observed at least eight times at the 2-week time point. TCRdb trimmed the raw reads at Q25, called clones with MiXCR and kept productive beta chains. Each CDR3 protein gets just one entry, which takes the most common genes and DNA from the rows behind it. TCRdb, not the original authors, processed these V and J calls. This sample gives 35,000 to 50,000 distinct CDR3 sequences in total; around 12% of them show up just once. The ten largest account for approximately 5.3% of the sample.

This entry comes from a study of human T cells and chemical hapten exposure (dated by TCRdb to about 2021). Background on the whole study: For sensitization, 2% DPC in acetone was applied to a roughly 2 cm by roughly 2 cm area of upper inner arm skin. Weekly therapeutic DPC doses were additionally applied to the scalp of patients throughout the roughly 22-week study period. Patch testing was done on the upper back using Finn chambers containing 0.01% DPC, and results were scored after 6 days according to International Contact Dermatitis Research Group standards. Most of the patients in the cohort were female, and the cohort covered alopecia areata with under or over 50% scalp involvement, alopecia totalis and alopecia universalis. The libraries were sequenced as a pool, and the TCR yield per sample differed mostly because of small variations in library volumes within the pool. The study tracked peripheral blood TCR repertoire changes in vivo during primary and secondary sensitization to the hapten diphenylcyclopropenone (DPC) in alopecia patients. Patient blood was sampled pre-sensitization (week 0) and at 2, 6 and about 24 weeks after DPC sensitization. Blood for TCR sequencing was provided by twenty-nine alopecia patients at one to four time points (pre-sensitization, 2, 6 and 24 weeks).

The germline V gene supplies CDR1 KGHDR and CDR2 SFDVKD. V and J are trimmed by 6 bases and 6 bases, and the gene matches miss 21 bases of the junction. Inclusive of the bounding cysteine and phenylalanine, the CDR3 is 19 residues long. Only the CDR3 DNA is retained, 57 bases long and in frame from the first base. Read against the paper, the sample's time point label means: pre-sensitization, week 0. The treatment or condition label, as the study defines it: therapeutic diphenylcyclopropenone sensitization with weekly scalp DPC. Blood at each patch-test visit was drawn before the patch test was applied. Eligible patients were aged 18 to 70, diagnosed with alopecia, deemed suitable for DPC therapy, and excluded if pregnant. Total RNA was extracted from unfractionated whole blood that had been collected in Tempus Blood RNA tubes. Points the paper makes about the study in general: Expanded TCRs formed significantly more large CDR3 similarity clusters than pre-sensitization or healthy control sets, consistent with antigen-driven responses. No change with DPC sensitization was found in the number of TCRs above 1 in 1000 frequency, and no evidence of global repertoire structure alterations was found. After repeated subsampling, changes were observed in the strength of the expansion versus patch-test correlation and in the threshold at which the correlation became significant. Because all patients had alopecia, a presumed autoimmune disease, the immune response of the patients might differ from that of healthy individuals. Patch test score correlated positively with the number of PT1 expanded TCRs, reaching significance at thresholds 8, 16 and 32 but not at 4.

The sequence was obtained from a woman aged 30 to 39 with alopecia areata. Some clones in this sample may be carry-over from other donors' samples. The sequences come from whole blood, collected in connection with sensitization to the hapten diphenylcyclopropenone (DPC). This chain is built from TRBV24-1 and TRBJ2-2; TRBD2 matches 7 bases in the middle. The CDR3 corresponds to CATSKGGGIVPTNPGELFF. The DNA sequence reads TGTGCCACCAGTAAGGGCGGGGGAATCGTCCCTACCAACCCCGGGGAGCTGTTTTTT.